The T cell receptor beta chain under discussion was sequenced for a study of chemoradiotherapy in HPV16-positive cancers. Germline loops: CDR1 MNHNS, CDR2 SASEGT. V gave up 2 bases and J gave up 7 bases, with 9 bases separating them. This CDR3 region has 13 residues. Repertoires were sampled repeatedly during chemoradiotherapy. Clones were sequenced by immunoSEQ multiplex PCR, and TCRdb holds only the in-frame ones, with some missing. Here the sample spans approximately 11,000 clones, 90% being singletons. The material was obtained from a patient who underwent chemoradiotherapy. This sequence originates from a human donor with HPV-associated anogenital cancer. The rearrangement joins TRBV6-1 to TRBJ1-5; D is unclear. The CDR3 nucleotides read TGTGCCAGCAGTGAACTCGTGGGGCAGCCCCAGCATTTT. Translating gives CASSELVGQPQHF.